Listed here is a single T cell receptor beta chain. Data came from immunoSEQ multiplex PCR; TCRdb stores just in-frame clones and leaves some out. Here the sample spans 350,000 to 550,000 clones, 80% to 90% being singletons. This entry is derived from a study of Ad26.COV2.S vaccination and SARS-CoV-2 variants. J gave up 8 bases and V 4 bases, and 9 bases lay outside the gene matches. The CDR3 loop spans 14 amino acids. Per the germline V gene, CDR1 is SGHAT and CDR2 is FQNNGV. Described treatment: roughly 18 received Ad26.COV2.S at low or high dose, single or two shots; a few received placebo; per-sample allocation not given. At day 63 after the first vaccine or placebo injection, samples were drawn.

This chain joins TRBV11-2 and TRBJ1-1, with 8 bases that match TRBD1. This sample comprised peripheral blood, obtained in a trial of Ad26.COV2.S vaccine versus placebo. The origin of this receptor is a person aged 18 to 59 who received the Ad26.COV2.S COVID-19 vaccine or a placebo. The CDR3 reads CASSSRTGPGEAFF. The CDR3 DNA reads as TGTGCCAGCAGCTCACGGACAGGGCCTGGCGAAGCTTTCTTT.